This entry concerns a single T cell receptor (beta chain). As yet, its antigen is unknown. This CDR3 is built from 16 residues. The V and J ends lost 4 bases and 2 bases respectively, with 18 bases between them. Germline loops: CDR1 SGHVS, CDR2 FQNEAQ. This entry comes from a study of follicular helper T cells after annual influenza vaccination. Whole-study findings and limits: Recurrent ICOS+CD38+ cTfh clonotypes included tetramer and AIM influenza-specific ones. Day 7 ICOS+CD38+ clones were most often found later in ICOS-CD38- cTfh cells.

Documented time point: 2015-2016 season, 7 days after influenza vaccination. Cells are cTfh (non-naive CD4+CXCR5+PD-1+), split by ICOS and CD38 into double-positive or double-negative. The repertoire was sequenced with immunoSEQ multiplex PCR; TCRdb's copy has only in-frame clones and lacks some. The sample has about 8,700 clones; around 83% are singletons. This sample comprised CXCR5+ CD38- circulating T follicular helper cells from blood, obtained 7 days after influenza vaccination. Subset noted: circulating Tfh, non-naive CD4+CXCR5+PD-1+ (ICOS+CD38+ or ICOS-CD38-). The chain employs TRBV7-8 and TRBJ2-7; perhaps D is TRBD1 or TRBD2 (5 bases each). This receptor was obtained from an adult who received the influenza vaccine. The CDR3 sequence is CASSWDRDQSAYEQYF. Written as DNA, the CDR3 is TGTGCCAGCAGCTGGGACCGGGACCAATCGGCCTACGAGCAGTACTTC.